What follows are 27 T cell receptor beta chains derived from one specimen sequenced in a study of blood T cell repertoires in COVID-19 (dated by TCRdb to the early 2020s). Libraries were prepared through the immunoSEQ multiplex PCR assay. This is the immuneACCESS table as TCRdb keeps it, with only in-frame sequences that have V and J called. A part of the clones is gone; compared with another copy, unresolved V genes explain less than half, and the rest is unexplained. The sample includes 150,000 to 200,000 clones, with 80% to 90% observed a single time. Of the sample, around 13% falls within the top ten clones. The specimen sequenced was peripheral blood. The source is a woman aged 65 to 85 with COVID-19, enrolled during active disease.

This clone was seen just once. The chain has TRBV19 and TRBJ2-6, with 8 positions matching TRBD1. The CDR3 has 18 amino acids. The J segment lost 0 bases and the V segment lost 11 bases, leaving 15 bases of the junction unmatched. Germline V gene lookup returns CDR1 LNHDA and CDR2 SQIVND (reference sequence). The CDR3 reads CAAEPTGGPLSGANVLTF. In DNA form, the CDR3 reads TGTGCCGCAGAGCCCACAGGGGGTCCCCTCTCTGGGGCCAACGTCCTGACTTTC. Drawing the rest from reference TRBV19 and TRBJ2-6, the complete variable domain is DGGITQSPKYLFRKEGQNVTLSCEQNLNHDAMYWYRQDPGQGLRLIYYSQIVNDFQKGDIAEGYSVSREKKESFPLTVTSAQKNPTAFYLCAAEPTGGPLSGANVLTFGAGSRLTVL.

The CDR3 here is CASSYDRVGNQPQHF. CDR3 in DNA: TGTGCCAGCAGTTATGACAGGGTGGGCAATCAGCCCCAGCATTTT. The gene calls are TRBV28 and TRBJ1-5, with TRBD1 matching 7 bases. V trimming: 4 bases; J trimming: 2 bases; junction bases outside the gene matches: 5. The CDR3 has 15 residues. The germline gives CDR1 MDHEN, CDR2 SYDVKM. The whole variable domain, remainder taken from reference TRBV28 and TRBJ1-5, is DVKVTQSSRYLVKRTGEKVFLECVQDMDHENMFWYRQDPGLGLRLIYFSYDVKMKEKGDIPEGYSVSREKKERFSLILESASTNQTSMYLCASSYDRVGNQPQHFGDGTRLSIL.

The chain carries TRBV20-1 and TRBJ2-3; TRBD1 is a possible D gene (5 bases). The CDR3 contains 16 residues. Germline V gene lookup returns CDR1 DFQATT and CDR2 SNEGSKA (reference sequence). Trimming shortened V by 3 bases and J by 5 bases, and 21 bases separated the two germline ends. CDR3 protein: CSASRSRASTGDTQYF. In nucleotides, the CDR3 is TGCAGTGCTAGTCGGAGCAGGGCCTCTACGGGAGATACGCAGTATTTT.

The chain uses TRBV5-1 and TRBJ2-3, with 8 bases lining up with TRBD2. This CDR3 is 16 amino acids long. The V gene's germline CDR1 is SGHRS and CDR2 YFSETQ. Trimming took 4 bases from V and 4 from J; bases not matched to a gene: 11. DNA of the CDR3: TGCGCCAGCAGCACAACCAAGCGGGAGCCCCCAGATACGCAGTATTTT. Translation: CASSTTKREPPDTQYF.

V and J are TRBV5-1 and TRBJ1-2; TRBD1 might be the D (5 bases). The germline V gene encodes CDR1 SGHRS and CDR2 YFSETQ. Trimming cost V 1 base and J 5 bases, with 15 bases left between them. The CDR3 sequence is 15 residues long. The CDR3 bases are TGCGCCAGCAGCTTGAGGCAGGGAAGGGGATATGGCTACACCTTC. Residues: CASSLRQGRGYGYTF. The whole variable domain, remainder taken from reference TRBV5-1 and TRBJ1-2, is KAGVTQTPRYLIKTRGQQVTLSCSPISGHRSVSWYQQTPGQGLQFLFEYFSETQRNKGNFPGRFSGRQFSNSRSEMNVSTLELGDSALYLCASSLRQGRGYGYTFGSGTRLTVV.

The chain uses TRBV28 and TRBJ2-1; 10 bases are a match to TRBD2. The CDR3 is 15 amino acids. V lost 5 bases, J lost 8 bases, and 9 bases stayed unmatched. From germline, CDR1 is MDHEN and CDR2 SYDVKM. CDR3 protein: CASSLAGVGLHEQFF. The CDR3 DNA sequence: TGTGCCAGCAGTCTAGCGGGGGTGGGTCTCCATGAGCAGTTCTTC.

The V call is TRBV28, the J call TRBJ2-2, with 7 nucleotides matching TRBD2. The V gene's germline CDR1 is MDHEN and CDR2 SYDVKM. The CDR3 is 17 amino acids. J gave up 4 bases and V 5 bases, and 13 bases lay outside the gene matches. DNA for the CDR3: TGTGCCAGCAGTGGGGGGGTCGCTCAGCCACGCACCGGGGAGCTGTTTTTT. The encoded protein is CASSGGVAQPRTGELFF.

V usage is TRBV5-6 and J usage is TRBJ2-3; perhaps TRBD2 as D (6 bases). CDR3 size: 17 residues. Looked up from germline, CDR1 is SGHDT and CDR2 is YYEEEE. The V gene lost 3 bases and the J gene lost 0 bases, with 17 bases spanning the gap. The CDR3 loop is CASSCRDWFCSTDTQYF. CDR3 in DNA: TGTGCCAGCAGCTGCCGGGACTGGTTCTGTAGCACAGATACGCAGTATTTT.

The genes are TRBV11-2 and TRBJ1-2; the D gene is possibly TRBD1 (5 bases). CDR3 size: 12 residues. From germline, CDR1 is SGHAT and CDR2 FQNNGV. V was pared by 3 bases and J by 7 bases, with 9 bases between. CDR3 nucleotides: TGTGCCAGCAGCTTCGGGGGGTCTGGCTACACCTTC. This encodes CASSFGGSGYTF.

This clone appeared a single time. The chain uses TRBV7-2 and TRBJ2-3, with D perhaps matching TRBD2 (6 bases). This CDR3 spans 15 amino acids. Trimming cost V 6 bases and J 4 bases, with 17 bases left between them. Germline CDR1 reads SGHTA; CDR2 reads FQGNSA. This CDR3 reads CASSQTSSSADTQYF. CDR3 DNA sequence: TGTGCCAGCAGTCAGACTAGTAGTAGTGCAGATACGCAGTATTTT.

The V call is TRBV30, the J call TRBJ1-5, with D unclear. The CDR3 covers 13 residues. V lost 1 base and J lost 4, with 8 bases in between. Germline assignment: CDR1 GTSNPN and CDR2 SVGIG (reference sequence). The chain's CDR3 is CAWSDSQNQPQHF. CDR3 nucleotides: TGTGCCTGGAGTGACAGTCAAAATCAGCCCCAGCATTTT.

The chain recombines TRBV29-1 with TRBJ2-2, with 8 nucleotides matching TRBD1. V trimming: 7 bases; J trimming: 6 bases; junction bases outside the gene matches: 13. The CDR3 extends over 15 amino acids. Germline CDR1 reads SQVTM; CDR2 reads ANQGSEA. CDR3 region: CSAATGAGVAGELFF. The CDR3 DNA reads as TGCAGCGCCGCGACAGGGGCGGGTGTGGCCGGGGAGCTGTTTTTT.

The chain links TRBV7-9 to TRBJ2-1; 7 nucleotides match TRBD1. This CDR3 is 12 amino acids long. Trimming cost V 6 bases and J 9 bases; bases outside gene matches: 5. Germline V gene sequence: CDR1 SEHNR, CDR2 FQNEAQ (reference sequence). The CDR3 loop is CASSLRGPEQFF. The CDR3, as DNA: TGTGCCAGCAGTCTAAGGGGGCCTGAGCAGTTCTTC.

The chain uses TRBV6-1 and TRBJ1-1, with D possibly matching TRBD1 (5 bases). Germline values: CDR1 MNHNS, CDR2 SASEGT. Trimming shortened V by 2 bases and J by 7 bases, and 11 bases separated the two germline ends. The CDR3 is 13 residues long. CDR3 loop: CASSESRGFEAFF. Written as DNA, the CDR3 is TGTGCCAGCAGTGAATCCCGGGGGTTTGAAGCTTTCTTT.

The V and J genes are TRBV7-8 and TRBJ1-2; TRBD1 matches at 11 bases. The CDR3 contains 16 residues. Trimming cost V 0 bases and J 2 bases; bases outside gene matches: 2. Per the germline V gene, CDR1 is SGHVS and CDR2 is FQNEAQ. The CDR3, as DNA: TGTGCCAGCAGCTTAGCCTGGGACAGGGGGAACTATGGCTACACCTTC. Translating gives CASSLAWDRGNYGYTF.

V is TRBV28 and J is TRBJ1-1; 9 bases are shared with TRBD1. Trimming removed 5 bases from V and 4 bases from J; junction bases left unmatched: 8. Germline-derived CDR1 and CDR2 are MDHEN and SYDVKM. The CDR3 extends over 15 amino acids. CDR3 nucleotide sequence: TGTGCCAGCAGTCCTCGAACAGGGGGCTCCACTGAAGCTTTCTTT. It translates to CASSPRTGGSTEAFF.

The chain recombines TRBV28 with TRBJ2-7, with 11 positions matching TRBD1. The V gene end was trimmed by 6 bases and the J gene end by 3 bases; junction bases not matched to a gene: 7. The CDR3 runs 15 residues. Germline CDR1 is MDHEN and CDR2 is SYDVKM. The chain's CDR3 is CASSAPGQGVYEQYF. Written as DNA, the CDR3 is TGTGCCAGCAGCGCTCCGGGACAGGGGGTCTACGAGCAGTACTTC.

The V call is TRBV6-5, the J call TRBJ2-7; perhaps TRBD2 as D (5 bases). Germline V gene data show CDR1 as MNHEY and CDR2 as SVGAGI. Trimming pared 0 bases from V and 1 base from J, leaving 13 bases between. The CDR3 is made up of 16 amino acids. CDR3 loop: CASSYSSRSASYEQYF. CDR3 DNA: TGTGCCAGCAGTTACTCTAGTCGTAGCGCATCCTACGAGCAGTACTTC.

The chain employs TRBV3-1 (or the pseudogene TRBV3-2) and TRBJ2-7; TRBD1 matches 8 bases. Looked up from germline, CDR1 is LGHDT and CDR2 is YNNKEL (reference sequence). The ends lost 4 bases at V and 3 bases at J; junction bases unmatched: 2. This CDR3 has 13 residues. The CDR3 spells CASSRGQGYEQYV. DNA for the CDR3: TGTGCCAGCAGCCGTGGACAGGGCTACGAGCAGTACGTC.

The DNA of the CDR3 is TGTGCCAGCGAAACGGTAAACACTGAAGCTTTCTTT. It encodes CASETVNTEAFF. The J gene is TRBJ1-1, the V gene TRBV28; D is undetermined. The CDR3 totals 12 residues. V lost 8 bases to trimming and J lost 2 bases, with 9 bases between them. The germline V gene encodes CDR1 MDHEN and CDR2 SYDVKM. Complete variable domain (other parts from reference TRBV28 and TRBJ1-1): DVKVTQSSRYLVKRTGEKVFLECVQDMDHENMFWYRQDPGLGLRLIYFSYDVKMKEKGDIPEGYSVSREKKERFSLILESASTNQTSMYLCASETVNTEAFFGQGTRLTVV.

The chain is built from TRBV6-5 and TRBJ2-3, with 9 bases aligning to TRBD2. Germline V gene lookup returns CDR1 MNHEY and CDR2 SVGAGI. The V segment lost 6 bases and the J segment 4 bases; nucleotides outside the gene matches: 5. The CDR3 covers 14 residues. The CDR3 sequence is CASSPSGGSDTQYF. The CDR3 DNA reads TGTGCCAGCAGCCCCAGCGGGGGGTCAGATACGCAGTATTTT.

The V and J genes are TRBV5-6 and TRBJ2-5; D ambiguous. The CDR3 is made up of 17 amino acids. Trimming took off 1 base at V and 0 bases at J, with 16 bases between the two ends. In germline, CDR1 is SGHDT, CDR2 YYEEEE. The CDR3 DNA reads as TGTGCCAGCAGCTTGTACCAGGCTCAACGGTACCAAGAGACCCAGTACTTC. It specifies CASSLYQAQRYQETQYF.

J is TRBJ1-6 and V is TRBV18; 10 nucleotides match TRBD1. Germline V gives CDR1 KGHSH, CDR2 LQKENI. CDR3 length equals 15 residues. The trim removed 6 bases at V and 7 bases at J, leaving 6 bases unmatched. The DNA of the CDR3 is TGTGCCAGCTCGTTGGGACAGGGGAGAAATTCACCCCTCCACTTT. Encoded protein: CASSLGQGRNSPLHF.

The CDR3, as DNA: TGTGCCAGCAGCTTAATGCCGAGGGCAGATACGCAGTATTTT. This codes for CASSLMPRADTQYF. V usage is TRBV7-8 and J usage is TRBJ2-3; maybe TRBD2 (5 bases). The CDR3 is made up of 14 amino acids. The V and J ends lost 2 bases and 4 bases respectively, with 10 bases between them. Germline V gene data show CDR1 as SGHVS and CDR2 as FQNEAQ.

This rearrangement joins TRBV15 to TRBJ2-3; TRBD1 aligns across 7 bases. Trimming cost V 5 bases and J 3 bases; bases outside gene matches: 5. In germline, CDR1 is LNHNV, CDR2 YYDKDF (reference sequence). The CDR3 runs 14 residues. The CDR3 here is CATSGYRGTDTQYF. The CDR3 DNA reads as TGTGCCACCAGCGGGTACAGGGGTACAGATACGCAGTATTTT.

This rearrangement joins TRBV28 to TRBJ2-6, with a possible D match to TRBD2 (5 bases). Germline values: CDR1 MDHEN, CDR2 SYDVKM. V shed 3 bases and J shed 1 base, with 19 bases lying between them. The CDR3 runs to 19 residues. The CDR3 sequence: CASSFDPGNSESGANVLTF. As DNA, the CDR3 is TGTGCCAGCAGTTTCGACCCCGGGAACAGTGAGTCTGGGGCCAACGTCCTGACTTTC.

This chain joins TRBV28 and TRBJ1-6, with 7 bases lining up with TRBD1. This CDR3 contains 13 residues. V shed 8 bases, J shed 10 bases, and the junction held 8 bases outside the gene matches. Germline CDR1 MDHEN, CDR2 SYDVKM. For the CDR3, the DNA is TGTGCCAGCGCAGGGGGTAGTGCATCACCCCTCCACTTT. Its protein product is CASAGGSASPLHF.